The 27 T cell receptor beta chains below come from one sample, sequenced in a study of Ad26.COV2.S vaccination and SARS-CoV-2 variants (TCRdb year 2021). The library was made by the immunoSEQ multiplex PCR assay. The source is immuneACCESS, and TCRdb retained only in-frame sequences with V and J called. Part of the clones is not carried over; for the studies checked, unresolved V genes explain less than half of this, and the remainder is unexplained. The table for this sample lists some 180,000 clones; approximately 88% of them were counted only once. Jointly, the top ten make up 5.5% to 6% of the sample. The sample's time point label, in plain terms: individuals recovered from natural SARS-CoV-2 infection. Here the sequenced sample was peripheral blood, taken after recovery from COVID-19. The receptors come from a human donor who had recovered from COVID-19.

The CDR3 DNA sequence: TGTGCCAGCAGTCCCAGGGACAGTAATAATTCACCCCTCCACTTT. Protein product: CASSPRDSNNSPLHF. The chain is built from TRBV25-1 and TRBJ1-6; 7 bases align to TRBD1. The CDR3 contains 15 residues. V lost 5 bases, J lost 5 bases, and 6 bases stayed unmatched. The V gene's germline CDR1 is MGHDK and CDR2 SYGVNS. The full variable domain, in which reference TRBV25-1 and TRBJ1-6 provide the parts outside the CDR3, is EADIYQTPRYLVIGTGKKITLECSQTMGHDKMYWYQQDPGMELHLIHYSYGVNSTEKGDLSSESTVSRIRTEHFPLTLESARPSHTSQYLCASSPRDSNNSPLHFGNGTRLTVT.

This chain uses TRBV7-9 with TRBJ1-1, with D hard to call. This CDR3 is built from 13 residues. V dropped 2 bases and J dropped 6 bases, with 10 bases sitting between them. The germline gives CDR1 SEHNR, CDR2 FQNEAQ (reference sequence). The CDR3 loop is CASSLMRVSEAFF. The CDR3 DNA reads TGTGCCAGCAGCTTAATGAGGGTATCTGAAGCTTTCTTT.

This chain connects TRBV11-1 to TRBJ2-7, with D uncertain. V was pared by 1 base and J by 0 bases, with 7 bases between. The CDR3 consists of 14 residues. Germline CDR1 is SGHAT and CDR2 is FQDESV (reference sequence). CDR3 amino acids: CASSLDQVSYEQYF. The CDR3 DNA reads as TGTGCCAGCAGCTTAGATCAGGTCTCCTACGAGCAGTACTTC.

The chain is built from TRBV10-3 and TRBJ1-1, with D unclear. Germline V gene lookup returns CDR1 ENHRY and CDR2 SYGVKD. V was shortened by 8 bases and J by 0 bases, with 10 bases between the two germline ends. CDR3 length equals 13 residues. The CDR3 DNA follows: TGTGCCATCGAACCGGAAATGAACACTGAAGCTTTCTTT. Translating gives CAIEPEMNTEAFF.

This clone was seen a single time. The V call is TRBV4-1, the J call TRBJ2-7, with D maybe TRBD1 (6 bases). The germline gives CDR1 MGHRA, CDR2 YSYEKL. V lost 4 bases and J lost 1, with 17 bases in between. This CDR3 has 16 residues. The CDR3 DNA is TGCGCCAGCAGCCTACACCCGGGACAAGGATCCTACGAGCAGTACTTC. This translates into CASSLHPGQGSYEQYF.

The V call is TRBV5-5, the J call TRBJ1-4; TRBD1 is a possible D gene (6 bases). Germline V gene lookup returns CDR1 SGHKS and CDR2 YYEKEE (reference sequence). V was pared by 3 bases and J by 8 bases, with 17 bases between. The CDR3 is made up of 15 amino acids. The CDR3 nucleotides read TGTGCCAGCAGCTCCCTCGGGGGGGCGAACGAAAAACTGTTTTTT. This gives the protein CASSSLGGANEKLFF.

CDR3 sequence reads: CASRRRSTDTQYF. CDR3 in DNA: TGTGCCAGCCGCAGGAGGAGCACAGATACGCAGTATTTT. The V gene is TRBV6-6, the J gene TRBJ2-3; D is perhaps TRBD2 (5 bases). Germline CDR1 is MNHNY and CDR2 is SVGAGI (reference sequence). Trimming stripped 8 bases from V and 0 bases from J, with 9 bases between. The CDR3 is made up of 13 amino acids.

This clone was observed a single time. The chain employs TRBV29-1 and TRBJ1-1; weak D call: TRBD1 (6 bases). Germline CDR1 and CDR2: SQVTM and ANQGSEA. V was clipped by 5 bases and J by 1 base, with 11 bases between them. The CDR3 loop spans 13 amino acids. CDR3 bases: TGCAGCGTTACCGGACAGTCGAACACTGAAGCTTTCTTT. As protein: CSVTGQSNTEAFF.

V usage is TRBV6-5 and J usage is TRBJ2-2; D is tentatively TRBD1 or TRBD2 (5 bases each). V was trimmed by 0 bases and J by 4 bases, leaving 12 bases between them. In germline, CDR1 is MNHEY, CDR2 SVGAGI. The CDR3 totals 16 residues. The CDR3 here is CASSYSRRGPTGELFF. CDR3 bases: TGTGCCAGCAGTTACTCGAGAAGGGGACCCACCGGGGAGCTGTTTTTT.

The chain uses TRBV7-2 and TRBJ2-2; the match to TRBD1 covers 8 bases. Germline V gene sequence: CDR1 SGHTA, CDR2 FQGNSA. Losses at the gene ends were 1 base for V and 7 bases for J; bases not matched to a gene: 5. The CDR3 contains 15 residues. CDR3 sequence reads: CASSLGRGRGGELFF. The CDR3 DNA follows: TGTGCCAGCAGCTTAGGCAGGGGGCGGGGCGGGGAGCTGTTTTTT.

V usage is TRBV6-5 and J usage is TRBJ2-1, with TRBD2 matching over 8 bases. Losses at the gene ends were 0 bases for V and 8 bases for J; bases not matched to a gene: 0. The CDR3 length is 13 residues. CDR1 MNHEY and CDR2 SVGAGI come from the germline V gene. CDR3 bases: TGTGCCAGCAGTTACTCGCGGGGGGATGAGCAGTTCTTC. Its translation is CASSYSRGDEQFF.

The chain couples TRBV10-3 to TRBJ2-5; 7 bases agree with TRBD1. V shed 11 bases and J 3 bases; nucleotides not matched to a gene: 6. The CDR3 is 12 residues long. Germline V gives CDR1 ENHRY, CDR2 SYGVKD. DNA of the CDR3: TGTGCCTCCACCACAGGGGAAGAGACCCAGTACTTC. Amino acids: CASTTGEETQYF.

This chain connects TRBV7-2 to TRBJ1-2; TRBD1 matches at 11 bases. The ends lost 8 bases at V and 7 bases at J; junction bases unmatched: 6. This CDR3 region has 13 residues. CDR1 and CDR2 (germline): SGHTA, FQGNSA. This CDR3 reads CASYRDRGFGYTF. In DNA, the CDR3 is TGTGCCAGCTACCGGGACAGGGGGTTTGGCTACACCTTC.

V and J are TRBV19 and TRBJ2-7, with 10 bases identical to TRBD1. The CDR3 length is 13 residues. Per the germline V gene, CDR1 is LNHDA and CDR2 is SQIVND (reference sequence). V trimming: 4 bases; J trimming: 3 bases; junction bases outside the gene matches: 0. CDR3 in DNA: TGTGCCAGTAGTAGGACAGGGGGCTACGAGCAGTACTTC. Amino acids: CASSRTGGYEQYF.

This clone was picked up one time. J is TRBJ1-5 and V is TRBV6-1, with D unclear. Germline CDR1 and CDR2: MNHNS and SASEGT. The ends were cut back, 0 bases at V and 1 base at J, with 4 bases in the middle. The CDR3 extends over 14 amino acids. DNA of the CDR3: TGTGCCAGCAGTGAAGCACGGAGCAATCAGCCCCAGCATTTT. Translating it yields CASSEARSNQPQHF.

The chain is built from TRBV6-5 and TRBJ2-1; 10 nucleotides match TRBD2. This CDR3 comprises 14 residues. J gave up 8 bases and V 6 bases, and 7 bases lay outside the gene matches. Germline-derived CDR1 and CDR2 are MNHEY and SVGAGI. The CDR3 sequence is CASRASGSWHEQFF. The CDR3 region has the DNA TGTGCCAGCAGGGCTAGCGGGAGTTGGCATGAGCAGTTCTTC.

This rearrangement joins TRBV2 to TRBJ2-7; 8 nucleotides match TRBD2. The CDR3 consists of 13 residues. Looked up from germline, CDR1 is SNHLY and CDR2 is FYNNEI. The V and J ends lost 6 bases and 7 bases, in that order; junction bases with no gene match: 8. This CDR3 reads CASSRRLASEQYF. The CDR3 DNA is TGTGCCAGCAGCCGCCGACTAGCGAGTGAGCAGTACTTC.

The chain combines TRBV12-3 or TRBV12-4 with TRBJ1-5, with D maybe TRBD1 (6 bases). The CDR3 loop spans 13 amino acids. Trimming left V 7 bases short and J 7 bases short, with 14 bases between. The DNA for the CDR3 is TGTGCCAGCAATCAGGGGCCTGGACAGCCCCAGCATTTT. Translation: CASNQGPGQPQHF.

The chain carries TRBV3-1 (or the pseudogene TRBV3-2) and TRBJ2-7; 9 nucleotides agree with TRBD2. CDR3 length equals 14 residues. V shed 4 bases, J shed 6 bases, and the junction held 7 bases outside the gene matches. Germline values: CDR1 LGHDT, CDR2 YNNKEL (reference sequence). CDR3 nucleotide sequence: TGTGCCAGCAGCCGAGCGGGGGGTGCAGTCGAGCAGTACTTC. Translated: CASSRAGGAVEQYF.

CDR3 in amino acids: CASSVRIQGARLIAESYEQYF. For the CDR3, the DNA is TGTGCCAGCAGTGTTCGAATACAGGGGGCGCGATTAATAGCTGAATCCTACGAGCAGTACTTC. The rearrangement joins TRBV2 to TRBJ2-7; 9 bases match TRBD1. The CDR3 is made up of 21 amino acids. The germline CDR1 and CDR2 sequences are SNHLY and FYNNEI. J lost 1 base, V lost 4 bases, and 23 bases had no gene match.

The gene calls are TRBV6-5 and TRBJ1-6; no reliable D call. This CDR3 has 13 residues. Per the germline V gene, CDR1 is MNHEY and CDR2 is SVGAGI. V was pared by 8 bases and J by 7 bases, with 12 bases between. CDR3 protein: CASQTTENSPLHF. As DNA, the CDR3 is TGTGCCAGCCAAACGACGGAGAATTCACCCCTCCACTTT.

The chain has TRBV27 and TRBJ1-3; a weak D match, TRBD1 (6 bases). Germline V gene sequence: CDR1 MNHEY, CDR2 SMNVEV (reference sequence). The CDR3 has 15 amino acids. The V gene lost 0 bases and the J gene lost 2 bases, with 8 bases spanning the gap. Here the CDR3 DNA reads TGTGCCAGCAGTTTATCGGGGGGCACTGGAAACACCATATATTTT. It translates to CASSLSGGTGNTIYF.

The genes are TRBV29-1 and TRBJ2-3; 7 positions match TRBD2. J gave up 2 bases and V 1 base, and 6 bases lay outside the gene matches. CDR1 is SQVTM and CDR2 is ANQGSEA in the germline V gene. The CDR3 covers 15 residues. Here the CDR3 DNA reads TGCAGCGTTGAAGGACTAGCAGAGGCCACAGATACGCAGTATTTT. Protein product: CSVEGLAEATDTQYF.

This clone has a single count. The rearrangement links TRBV7-8 to TRBJ1-5, with 10 bases fitting TRBD1. This CDR3 is 17 amino acids long. Looked up from germline, CDR1 is SGHVS and CDR2 is FQNEAQ. V shed 3 bases and J 2 bases; nucleotides not matched to a gene: 7. The CDR3 DNA reads TGTGCCAGCAGCTTGGCCTGGACAGGGGGGGGCAATCAGCCCCAGCATTTT. Translating it yields CASSLAWTGGGNQPQHF.

The rearrangement uses TRBV27 and TRBJ1-2; D gene ambiguous. The CDR3 consists of 15 residues. Germline V gives CDR1 MNHEY, CDR2 SMNVEV (reference sequence). The V and J ends lost 8 bases and 3 bases respectively, with 19 bases between them. The CDR3 bases are TGTGCCAGCGGCCCTTTGAGGGAGGCTGACTATGGCTACACCTTC. Translated: CASGPLREADYGYTF.

The V and J genes are TRBV25-1 and TRBJ1-2; 11 nucleotides align to TRBD1. The CDR3 runs 15 residues. The V and J ends lost 6 bases and 6 bases, in that order; junction bases with no gene match: 9. Germline V CDR1 and CDR2: MGHDK, SYGVNS. DNA for the CDR3: TGTGCCAGCAGCCACGCCGGGACAGGGGGGAATGGCTACACCTTC. This gives the protein CASSHAGTGGNGYTF.

V and J are TRBV5-4 and TRBJ2-2; TRBD1 is a possible D gene (6 bases). Trimming stripped 5 bases from V and 4 bases from J, with 21 bases between. CDR1 and CDR2 (germline): SGHNT, YYREEE (reference sequence). The length of the CDR3 is 17 residues. This chain's CDR3 is CASSQPPGQKTTGELFF. In DNA form, the CDR3 reads TGTGCCAGCAGTCAACCACCGGGACAAAAAACCACCGGGGAGCTGTTTTTT.